The present entry profiles one T cell receptor beta chain with its context. Its antigen is still unknown. This entry belongs to a study of T cell responses to AZD1222 COVID-19 vaccine. Looking at the study overall: Second doses that came at about 4 or about 12 weeks were put together. Study-wide findings and caveats: Clonal diversity may have been underestimated in mostly white British donors.

The germline gives CDR1 MDHEN, CDR2 SYDVKM. The CDR3 covers 15 residues. The V and J ends lost 4 bases and 6 bases respectively, with 19 bases between them. Method: immunoSEQ multiplex PCR; TCRdb's copy keeps in-frame clones and lacks some. The sample holds 120,000 or so clones; about 87% are singletons and the top ten take 10%. This sample comprised peripheral blood, obtained on day 0 of AZD1222 vaccination. The sequence was obtained from an adult in good health. V gene TRBV28 combines with J gene TRBJ2-7; D may be TRBD1 (6 bases). The CDR3, as DNA: TGTGCCAGCAGTTCTCCGGGACACCTCCGGCGCGAGCAGTACTTC. Amino acids: CASSSPGHLRREQYF.